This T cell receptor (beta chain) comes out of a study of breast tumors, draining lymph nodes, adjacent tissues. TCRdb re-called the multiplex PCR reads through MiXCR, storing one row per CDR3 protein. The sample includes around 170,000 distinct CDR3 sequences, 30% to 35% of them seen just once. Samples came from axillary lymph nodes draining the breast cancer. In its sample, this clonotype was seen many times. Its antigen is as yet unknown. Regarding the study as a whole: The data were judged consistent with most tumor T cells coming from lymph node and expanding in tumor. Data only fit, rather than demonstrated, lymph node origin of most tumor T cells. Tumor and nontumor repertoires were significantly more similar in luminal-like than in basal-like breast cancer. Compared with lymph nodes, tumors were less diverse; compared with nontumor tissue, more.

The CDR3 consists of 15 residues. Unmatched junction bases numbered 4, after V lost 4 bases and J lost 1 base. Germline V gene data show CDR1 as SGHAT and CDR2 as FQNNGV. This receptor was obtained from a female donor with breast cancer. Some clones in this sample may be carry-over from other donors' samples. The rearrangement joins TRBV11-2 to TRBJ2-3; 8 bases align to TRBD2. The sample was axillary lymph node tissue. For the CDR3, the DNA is TGTGCCAGCAGCTCGAGGACTAGCCGCACAGATACGCAGTATTTT. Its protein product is CASSSRTSRTDTQYF.